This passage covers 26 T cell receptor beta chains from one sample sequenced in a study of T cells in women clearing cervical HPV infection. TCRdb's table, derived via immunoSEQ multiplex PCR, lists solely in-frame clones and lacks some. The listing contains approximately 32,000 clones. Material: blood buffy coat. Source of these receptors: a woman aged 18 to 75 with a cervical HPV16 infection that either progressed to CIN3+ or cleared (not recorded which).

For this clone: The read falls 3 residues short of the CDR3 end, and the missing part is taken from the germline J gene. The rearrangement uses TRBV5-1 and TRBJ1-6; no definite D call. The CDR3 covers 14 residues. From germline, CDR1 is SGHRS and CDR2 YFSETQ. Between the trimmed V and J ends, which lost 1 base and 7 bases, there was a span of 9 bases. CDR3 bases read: TGCGCCAGCAGCTTGAGTGCCCTAAATTCACCC. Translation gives CASSLSALNSP. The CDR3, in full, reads CASSLSALNSPLHF.

CDR3 protein: CASSLGDSNSYEQYF. The part of the CDR3 DNA that was read is TGTGCCAGCAGTTTGGGGGACTCTAACTCCTACGAG. The chain combines TRBV27 with TRBJ2-7, with D tentatively TRBD2 (6 bases). The read comes to an end 3 residues before the CDR3 does, leaving the germline J gene to fill in the end. CDR1 and CDR2 from the germline V gene are MNHEY and SMNVEV (reference sequence). The V and J ends lost 3 bases and 0 bases respectively, with 12 bases between them. CDR3 length: 15 residues.

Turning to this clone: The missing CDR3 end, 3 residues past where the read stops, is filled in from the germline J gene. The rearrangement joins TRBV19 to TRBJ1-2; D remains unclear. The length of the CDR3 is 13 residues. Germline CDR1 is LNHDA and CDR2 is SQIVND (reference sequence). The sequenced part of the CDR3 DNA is TGTGCCAGTAGTATAGCTAGCTCCTACGAC. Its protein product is CASSIASSYD. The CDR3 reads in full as CASSIASSYDYTF.

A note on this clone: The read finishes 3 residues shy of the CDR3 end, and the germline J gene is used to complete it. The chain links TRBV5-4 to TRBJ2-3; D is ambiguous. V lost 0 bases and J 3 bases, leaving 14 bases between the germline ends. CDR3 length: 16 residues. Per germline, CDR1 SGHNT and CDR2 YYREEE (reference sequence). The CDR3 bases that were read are TGTGCCAGCAGCTTGGGCGCCATCCGAATAACAGATACG. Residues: CASSLGAIRITDT. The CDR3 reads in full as CASSLGAIRITDTQYF.

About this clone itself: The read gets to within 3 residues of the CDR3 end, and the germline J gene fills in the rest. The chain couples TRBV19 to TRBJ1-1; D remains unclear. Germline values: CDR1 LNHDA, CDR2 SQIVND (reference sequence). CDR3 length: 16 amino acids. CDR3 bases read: TGTGCCAGTAGTATAGGGCGCCGCGGGCAGGAGGGCCAA. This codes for CASSIGRRGQEGQ. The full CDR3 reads CASSIGRRGQEGQAFF.

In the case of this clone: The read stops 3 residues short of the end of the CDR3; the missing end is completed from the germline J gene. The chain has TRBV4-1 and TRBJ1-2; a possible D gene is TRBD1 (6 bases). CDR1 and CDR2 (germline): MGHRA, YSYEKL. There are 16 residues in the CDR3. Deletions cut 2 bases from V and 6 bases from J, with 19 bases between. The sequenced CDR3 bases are TGCGCCAGCAGCCAACCTACCTGGCGGGGGGCGGATGGC. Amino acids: CASSQPTWRGADG. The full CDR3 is CASSQPTWRGADGYTF.

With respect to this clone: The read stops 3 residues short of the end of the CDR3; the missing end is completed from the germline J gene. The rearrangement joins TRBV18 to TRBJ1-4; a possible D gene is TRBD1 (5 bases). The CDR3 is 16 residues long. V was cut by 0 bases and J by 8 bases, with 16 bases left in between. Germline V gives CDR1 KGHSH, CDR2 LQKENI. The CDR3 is CASSPPAWQGGEKLFF. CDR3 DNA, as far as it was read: TGTGCCAGCTCACCACCGGCATGGCAGGGAGGGGAAAAA.

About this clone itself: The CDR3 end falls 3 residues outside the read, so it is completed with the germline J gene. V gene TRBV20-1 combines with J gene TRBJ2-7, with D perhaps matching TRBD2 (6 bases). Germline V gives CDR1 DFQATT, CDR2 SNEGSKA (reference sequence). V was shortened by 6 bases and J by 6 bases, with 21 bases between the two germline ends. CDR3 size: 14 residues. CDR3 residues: CSAKRPGAGGEQYF. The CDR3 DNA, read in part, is TGCAGTGCCAAAAGGCCGGGAGCCGGGGGCGAG.

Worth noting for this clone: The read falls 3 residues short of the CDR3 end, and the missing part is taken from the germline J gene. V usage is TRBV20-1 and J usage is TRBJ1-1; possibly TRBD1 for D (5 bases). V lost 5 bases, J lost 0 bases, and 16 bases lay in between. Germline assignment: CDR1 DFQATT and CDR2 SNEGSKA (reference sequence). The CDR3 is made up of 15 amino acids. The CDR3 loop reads CSAWGGITMNTEAFF. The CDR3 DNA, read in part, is TGCAGTGCTTGGGGGGGGATCACTATGAACACTGAA.

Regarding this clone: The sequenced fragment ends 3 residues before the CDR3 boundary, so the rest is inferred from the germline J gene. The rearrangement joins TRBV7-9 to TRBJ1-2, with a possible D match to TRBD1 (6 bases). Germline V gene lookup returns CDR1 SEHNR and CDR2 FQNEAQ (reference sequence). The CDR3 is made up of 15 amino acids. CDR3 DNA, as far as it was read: TGTGCCAGCAGCCTAGGTTGGGACAAAACCTACGAC. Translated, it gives CASSLGWDKTYD. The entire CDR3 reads CASSLGWDKTYDYTF.

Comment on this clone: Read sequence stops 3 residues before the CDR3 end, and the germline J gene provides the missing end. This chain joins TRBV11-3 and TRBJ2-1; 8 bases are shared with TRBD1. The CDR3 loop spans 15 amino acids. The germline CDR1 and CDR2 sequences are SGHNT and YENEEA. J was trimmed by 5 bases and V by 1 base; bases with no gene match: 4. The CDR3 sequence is CASSLVGTGNNEQFF. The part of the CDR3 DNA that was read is TGTGCCAGCAGCTTAGTCGGGACAGGCAACAATGAG. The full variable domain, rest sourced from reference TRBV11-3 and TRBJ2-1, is EAGVVQSPRYKIIEKKQPVAFWCNPISGHNTLYWYLQNLGQGPELLIRYENEEAVDDSQLPKDRFSAERLKGVDSTLKIQPAELGDSAVYLCASSLVGTGNNEQFFGPGTRLTVL.

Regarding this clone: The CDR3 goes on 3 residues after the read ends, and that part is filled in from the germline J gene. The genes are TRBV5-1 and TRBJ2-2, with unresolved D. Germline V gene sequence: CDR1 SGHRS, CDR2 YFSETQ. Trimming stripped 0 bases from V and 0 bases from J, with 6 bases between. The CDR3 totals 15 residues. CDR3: CASSLDLANTGELFF. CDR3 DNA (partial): TGCGCCAGCAGCTTGGATCTCGCGAACACCGGGGAG.

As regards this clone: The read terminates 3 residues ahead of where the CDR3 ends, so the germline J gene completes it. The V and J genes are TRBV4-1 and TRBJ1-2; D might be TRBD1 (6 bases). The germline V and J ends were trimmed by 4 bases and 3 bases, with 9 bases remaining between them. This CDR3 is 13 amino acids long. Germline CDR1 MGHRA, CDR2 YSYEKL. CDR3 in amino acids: CASSLNRDYGYTF. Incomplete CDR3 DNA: TGCGCCAGCAGCCTGAACAGGGACTATGGC.

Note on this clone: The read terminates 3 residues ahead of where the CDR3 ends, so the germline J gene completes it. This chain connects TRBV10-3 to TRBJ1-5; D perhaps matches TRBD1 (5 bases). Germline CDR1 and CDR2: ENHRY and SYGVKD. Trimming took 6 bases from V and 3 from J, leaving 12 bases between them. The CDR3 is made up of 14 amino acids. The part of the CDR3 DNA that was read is TGTGCCATCAGCGGGGGAGACCCCAATCAGCCC. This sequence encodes CAISGGDPNQP. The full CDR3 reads CAISGGDPNQPQHF.

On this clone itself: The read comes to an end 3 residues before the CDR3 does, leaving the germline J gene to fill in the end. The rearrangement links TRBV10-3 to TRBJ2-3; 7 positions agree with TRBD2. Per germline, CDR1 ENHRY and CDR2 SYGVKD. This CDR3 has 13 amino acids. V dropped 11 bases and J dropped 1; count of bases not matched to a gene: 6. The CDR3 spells CASQTSGTDTQYF. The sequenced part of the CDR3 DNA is TGTGCCTCTCAAACTAGCGGCACAGATACG.

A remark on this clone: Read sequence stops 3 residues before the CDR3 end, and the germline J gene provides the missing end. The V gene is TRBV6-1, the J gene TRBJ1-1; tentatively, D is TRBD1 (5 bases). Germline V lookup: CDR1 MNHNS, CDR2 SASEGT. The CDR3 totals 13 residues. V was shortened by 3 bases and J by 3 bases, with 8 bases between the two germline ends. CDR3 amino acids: CASSDRVDTEAFF. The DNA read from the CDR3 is TGTGCCAGCAGTGACAGGGTCGACACTGAA.

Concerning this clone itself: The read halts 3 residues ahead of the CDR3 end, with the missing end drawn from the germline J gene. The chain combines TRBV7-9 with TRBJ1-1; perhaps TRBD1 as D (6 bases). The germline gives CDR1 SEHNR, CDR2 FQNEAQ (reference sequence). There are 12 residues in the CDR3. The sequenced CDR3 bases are TGTGCCAGCAGTCTAGGCCAGGGGGAA. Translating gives CASSLGQGE. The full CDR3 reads CASSLGQGEAFF.

CDR3 in amino acids: CSARTPDNSPLHF. The CDR3 DNA, read in part, is TGCAGTGCTAGGACACCTGACAATTCACCC. The chain recombines TRBV20-1 with TRBJ1-6, with D uncertain. The read is 3 residues too short to cover the CDR3 end, so that end is filled in from the germline J gene. The CDR3 runs to 13 residues. Germline lookup yields CDR1 DFQATT and CDR2 SNEGSKA (reference sequence). V lost 3 bases, J lost 7 bases, and 10 bases lay in between.

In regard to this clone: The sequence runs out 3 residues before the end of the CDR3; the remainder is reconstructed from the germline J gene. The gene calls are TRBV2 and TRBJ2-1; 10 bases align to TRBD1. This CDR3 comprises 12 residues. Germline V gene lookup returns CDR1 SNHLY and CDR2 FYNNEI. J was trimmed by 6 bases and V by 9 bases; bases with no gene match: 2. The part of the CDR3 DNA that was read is TGTGCCAGGGGGACAGGGGCCAATGAG. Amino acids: CARGTGANE. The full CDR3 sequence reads CARGTGANEQFF.

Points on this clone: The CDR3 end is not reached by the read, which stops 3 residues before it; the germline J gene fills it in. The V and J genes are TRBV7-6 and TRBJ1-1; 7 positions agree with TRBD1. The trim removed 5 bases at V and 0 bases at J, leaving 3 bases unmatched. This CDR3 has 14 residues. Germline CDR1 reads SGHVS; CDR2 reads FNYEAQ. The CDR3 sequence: CASSPTGMNTEAFF. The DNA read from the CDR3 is TGTGCCAGCAGCCCGACAGGGATGAACACTGAA.

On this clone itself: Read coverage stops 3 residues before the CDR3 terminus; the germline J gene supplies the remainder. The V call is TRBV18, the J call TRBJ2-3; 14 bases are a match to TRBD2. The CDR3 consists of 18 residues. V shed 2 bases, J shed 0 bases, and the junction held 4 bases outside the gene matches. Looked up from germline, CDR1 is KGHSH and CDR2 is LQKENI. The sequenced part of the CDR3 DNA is TGTGCCAGCTCACCAAAGACTAGCGGGGGGGAAAGCACAGATACG. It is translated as CASSPKTSGGESTDT. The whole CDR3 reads CASSPKTSGGESTDTQYF.

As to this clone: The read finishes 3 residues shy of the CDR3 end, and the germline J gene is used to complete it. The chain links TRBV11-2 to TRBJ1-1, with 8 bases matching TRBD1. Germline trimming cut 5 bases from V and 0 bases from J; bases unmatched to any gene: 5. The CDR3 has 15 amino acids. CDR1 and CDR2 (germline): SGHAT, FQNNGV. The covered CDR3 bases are TGTGCCAGCAGCCTACACAGGGGGGTGAACACTGAA. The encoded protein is CASSLHRGVNTE. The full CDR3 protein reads CASSLHRGVNTEAFF.

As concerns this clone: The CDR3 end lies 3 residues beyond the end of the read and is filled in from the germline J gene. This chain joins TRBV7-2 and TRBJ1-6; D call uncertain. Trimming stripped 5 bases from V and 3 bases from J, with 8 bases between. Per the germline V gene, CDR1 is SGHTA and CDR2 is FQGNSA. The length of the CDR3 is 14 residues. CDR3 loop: CASSLTNYNSPLHF. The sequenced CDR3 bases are TGTGCCAGCAGCCTCACAAACTATAATTCACCC.

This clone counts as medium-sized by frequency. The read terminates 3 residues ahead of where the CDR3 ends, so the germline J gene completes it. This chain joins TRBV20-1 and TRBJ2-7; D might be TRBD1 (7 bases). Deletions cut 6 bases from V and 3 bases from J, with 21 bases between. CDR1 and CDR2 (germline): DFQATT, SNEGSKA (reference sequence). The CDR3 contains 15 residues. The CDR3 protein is CSAPDPRGDGYEQYF. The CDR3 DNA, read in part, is TGCAGTGCCCCGGACCCCAGGGGGGACGGCTACGAG.

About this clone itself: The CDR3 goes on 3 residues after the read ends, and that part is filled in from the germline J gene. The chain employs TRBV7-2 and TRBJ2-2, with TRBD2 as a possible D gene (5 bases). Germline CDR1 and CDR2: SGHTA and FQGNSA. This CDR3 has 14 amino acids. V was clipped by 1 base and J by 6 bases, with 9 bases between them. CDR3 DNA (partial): TGTGCCAGCAGCTTAGAGAGGGCCCCCGGGGAG. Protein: CASSLERAPGE. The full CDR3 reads CASSLERAPGELFF. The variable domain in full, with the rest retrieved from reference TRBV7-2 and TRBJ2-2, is GAGVSQSPSNKVTEKGKDVELRCDPISGHTALYWYRQSLGQGLEFLIYFQGNSAPDKSGLPSDRFSAERTGGSVSTLTIQRTQQEDSAVYLCASSLERAPGELFFGEGSRLTVL.

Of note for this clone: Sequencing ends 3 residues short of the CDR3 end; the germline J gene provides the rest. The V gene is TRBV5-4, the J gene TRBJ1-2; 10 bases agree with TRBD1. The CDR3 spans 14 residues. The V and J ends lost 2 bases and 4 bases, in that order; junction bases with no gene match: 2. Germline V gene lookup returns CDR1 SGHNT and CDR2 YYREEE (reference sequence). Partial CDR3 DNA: TGTGCCAGCAGCTTCGGGGACAGGGGCTATGGC. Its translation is CASSFGDRGYG. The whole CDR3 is CASSFGDRGYGYTF.